Listed below are T cell receptor beta chains from one sample, sequenced in a study of blood T cell repertoires in COVID-19. The method was immunoSEQ multiplex PCR; TCRdb's version includes in-frame clones alone and lacks a portion of them. The sample contains around 150,000 clones, around 93% of which appear only once. The sequenced sample was peripheral blood. The receptors were sampled from a man younger than 45 with COVID-19, enrolled during active disease. Both conserved end residues are part of each CDR3. Each record gives: V gene, CDR3 length, D gene, J gene, clone size, CDR3 protein, CDR3 DNA. D genes are given only for firm matches. The listing skips clone size in some rows; elsewhere it reads once, few, many or a size class.

TRBV19	16	-	TRBJ1-3	-	CASRYTGGPRGNTIYF	TGTGCCAGTCGTTACACCGGGGGGCCGCGCGGAAACACCATATATTTT
TRBV7-9	16	TRBD1	TRBJ2-5	-	CASSRTGGVMIETQYF	TGTGCCAGCAGCAGAACAGGGGGCGTAATGATAGAGACCCAGTACTTC
TRBV27	15	-	TRBJ1-6	-	CASKRNPGNNSPLHF	TGTGCCAGCAAGCGAAACCCAGGGAATAATTCACCCCTCCACTTT
TRBV19	16	TRBD1	TRBJ1-2	-	CASSIIRGTGVRGYTF	TGTGCCAGTAGTATCATCAGAGGGACAGGGGTTCGTGGCTACACCTTC
TRBV15	14	-	TRBJ2-1	-	CATSVFGSYNEQFF	TGTGCCACCAGCGTCTTCGGGAGTTATAATGAGCAGTTCTTC
TRBV4-3	13	-	TRBJ2-7	-	CASSQERGYEQYF	TGCGCCAGCAGCCAAGAAAGGGGCTACGAGCAGTACTTC
TRBV7-9	15	-	TRBJ1-3	once	CASSLEAADGNTIYF	TGTGCCAGCAGCTTAGAGGCGGCAGATGGAAACACCATATATTTT
TRBV19	14	-	TRBJ1-3	-	CASRFGGSGNTIYF	TGTGCCAGTAGATTCGGGGGCTCTGGAAACACCATATATTTT
TRBV10-3	14	-	TRBJ1-5	-	CAISDRESNQPQHF	TGTGCCATCAGTGACCGGGAAAGCAATCAGCCCCAGCATTTT
TRBV18	15	-	TRBJ2-1	-	CASSPRDSSYNEQFF	TGTGCCAGCTCACCAAGGGACTCCTCTTACAATGAGCAGTTCTTC
TRBV9	12	-	TRBJ2-1	-	CASSVSSGEQFF	TGTGCCAGCAGCGTCAGTTCGGGGGAGCAGTTCTTC
TRBV9	14	TRBD1	TRBJ1-2	-	CASRRDRGIGGYTF	TGTGCCAGCAGGAGGGACAGGGGGATTGGAGGCTACACCTTC
TRBV23-1	14	-	TRBJ1-4	once	CARRTGSTNEKLFF	TGCGCCAGGAGAACAGGGTCGACTAATGAAAAACTGTTTTTT
TRBV7-3	13	-	TRBJ1-5	-	CASSLTRNQPQHF	TGTGCCAGCAGCTTGACGAGGAATCAGCCCCAGCATTTT
TRBV6-6	13	-	TRBJ1-1	-	CASSPASGLEAFF	TGTGCCAGCAGCCCGGCTTCAGGGCTCGAAGCTTTCTTT
TRBV18	13	-	TRBJ1-1	-	CASSPSRRTEAFF	TGTGCCAGCTCACCCTCCAGGCGCACTGAAGCTTTCTTT
TRBV5-4	15	-	TRBJ2-1	-	CASSLGGGRGNEQFF	TGTGCCAGCAGCTTGGGCGGGGGCCGGGGAAATGAGCAGTTCTTC
TRBV7-7	14	-	TRBJ2-5	-	CASSPDYLQETQYF	TGTGCCAGCAGCCCCGACTACCTCCAAGAGACCCAGTACTTC
TRBV28	14	-	TRBJ2-7	-	CASSLGTLFYEQYF	TGTGCCAGCAGTTTAGGGACTCTATTCTACGAACAGTACTTC
TRBV28	15	TRBD1	TRBJ1-5	-	CASSPWTGGDQPQHF	TGTGCCAGCAGTCCGTGGACAGGGGGCGATCAGCCCCAGCATTTT
TRBV18	15	TRBD1	TRBJ1-2	-	CASSRPRDRGYGYTF	TGTGCCAGCTCACGACCTCGGGACAGGGGCTATGGCTACACCTTC
TRBV5-3	17	TRBD2	TRBJ2-7	-	CARCRAPKSGGAYEQYF	TGTGCCAGATGCCGGGCCCCTAAAAGCGGGGGGGCCTACGAGCAGTACTTC
TRBV28	13	TRBD1	TRBJ2-5	-	CASSGQGRETQYF	TGTGCCAGCAGCGGACAGGGTAGAGAGACCCAGTACTTC
TRBV5-1	14	-	TRBJ2-1	-	CASSPTLDYNEQFF	TGCGCCAGCAGCCCCACCCTAGACTACAATGAGCAGTTCTTC
TRBV11-2	18	TRBD1	TRBJ2-6	-	CASSPRAGGASGANVLTF	TGTGCCAGCAGCCCCCGGGCAGGGGGCGCGAGCGGGGCCAACGTCCTGACTTTC
TRBV28	14	-	TRBJ1-5	-	CASSWTEGNQPQHF	TGTGCCAGCAGTTGGACAGAAGGCAATCAGCCCCAGCATTTT
TRBV6-2/TRBV6-3	14	-	TRBJ1-5	-	CASSTGFSGQPQHF	TGTGCCAGCAGTACAGGGTTCAGTGGTCAGCCCCAGCATTTT
TRBV5-6	15	TRBD1	TRBJ2-3	once	CASNPDRSSTDTQYF	TGTGCCAGCAACCCGGACAGGTCTAGCACAGATACGCAGTATTTT
TRBV5-5	15	TRBD1	TRBJ1-2	-	CASSLSTGLNYGYTF	TGTGCCAGCAGCTTGTCGACAGGGCTTAACTATGGCTACACCTTC
TRBV5-6	15	-	TRBJ2-2	-	CASSFWGEYTGELFF	TGTGCCAGCAGCTTTTGGGGGGAGTATACCGGGGAGCTGTTTTTT
TRBV4-1	16	-	TRBJ1-2	-	CASSQFGGNDPSGYTF	TGCGCCAGCAGCCAGTTTGGGGGCAATGACCCATCCGGCTACACCTTC
TRBV19	14	-	TRBJ1-1	-	CASSPDLLNTEAFF	TGTGCCAGTAGTCCAGATTTGTTGAACACTGAAGCTTTCTTT
TRBV7-9	17	TRBD1	TRBJ2-1	-	CASSFPPGTGTYNEQFF	TGTGCCAGCAGCTTTCCCCCCGGGACAGGGACCTACAATGAGCAGTTCTTC
TRBV5-8	13	-	TRBJ2-7	-	CASSLQDSYEQYF	TGTGCCAGCAGCTTACAGGACTCCTACGAGCAGTACTTC
TRBV6-5	14	-	TRBJ2-2	once	CASERGGNTGELFF	TGTGCCAGCGAGAGAGGGGGTAACACCGGGGAGCTGTTTTTT
TRBV6-6	13	-	TRBJ1-4	once	CASNQANTEKLFF	TGTGCCAGCAACCAGGCCAACACTGAAAAACTGTTTTTT
TRBV5-5	15	-	TRBJ1-2	-	CASSLYSGGSYGYTF	TGTGCCAGCAGCTTGTATAGCGGGGGGTCCTATGGCTACACCTTC
TRBV7-9	16	TRBD1	TRBJ2-1	-	CASSSLGQGSYNEQFF	TGTGCCAGCAGCTCGTTAGGACAGGGCTCCTACAATGAGCAGTTCTTC
TRBV2	14	-	TRBJ1-1	few	CATFIGQGNTEAFF	TGTGCCACTTTTATAGGGCAGGGGAACACTGAAGCTTTCTTT
TRBV6-1	14	-	TRBJ1-6	-	CASSEGYGSSPLHF	TGTGCCAGCAGTGAAGGTTATGGGAGCTCACCCCTCCACTTT
TRBV11-2	16	-	TRBJ2-7	-	CASSSPRGPGVYEQYF	TGTGCCAGCAGCTCCCCCCGCGGGCCAGGGGTCTACGAGCAGTACTTC
TRBV18	14	TRBD1	TRBJ2-3	-	CASRTGTGSDTQYF	TGTGCCAGCCGTACCGGGACAGGGTCAGATACGCAGTATTTT
TRBV5-1	16	TRBD1	TRBJ2-7	-	CASSLGDREGSYEQYF	TGCGCCAGCAGCTTGGGGGACAGGGAAGGGTCGTACGAGCAGTACTTC
TRBV9	15	TRBD1	TRBJ2-5	-	CASSAADREGETQYF	TGTGCCAGCAGCGCCGCGGACAGGGAAGGGGAGACCCAGTACTTC
TRBV24-1	16	TRBD2	TRBJ2-7	once	CATSDPPGLAGSEQYF	TGTGCCACCAGTGATCCCCCGGGACTAGCGGGATCGGAGCAGTACTTC
TRBV3-1/TRBV3-2	18	TRBD2	TRBJ2-1	-	CASSHGGLAQSSYNEQFF	TGTGCCAGCAGCCATGGGGGACTAGCCCAGAGCTCCTACAATGAGCAGTTCTTC
TRBV5-1	17	TRBD1	TRBJ1-6	-	CASSLDAGQGGNSPLHF	TGCGCCAGCAGCTTGGATGCGGGGCAGGGGGGAAATTCACCCCTCCACTTT
TRBV2	16	TRBD2	TRBJ2-7	-	CASRPKTSGGTYEQYF	TGTGCCAGCAGACCAAAGACTAGCGGGGGAACCTACGAGCAGTACTTC
TRBV7-3	15	TRBD1	TRBJ2-3	-	CASSTTGDGPDTQYF	TGTGCCAGCAGCACGACAGGGGATGGGCCAGATACGCAGTATTTT
TRBV2	12	-	TRBJ2-2	-	CASWPNTGELFF	TGTGCCAGCTGGCCGAACACCGGGGAGCTGTTTTTT
TRBV9	15	TRBD1	TRBJ2-1	-	CASSVGGTGSNEQFF	TGTGCCAGCAGCGTAGGAGGGACAGGGAGCAATGAGCAGTTCTTC
TRBV5-6	12	-	TRBJ1-6	few	CASSLLSSPLHF	TGTGCCAGCAGCTTGTTGAGTTCACCCCTCCACTTT